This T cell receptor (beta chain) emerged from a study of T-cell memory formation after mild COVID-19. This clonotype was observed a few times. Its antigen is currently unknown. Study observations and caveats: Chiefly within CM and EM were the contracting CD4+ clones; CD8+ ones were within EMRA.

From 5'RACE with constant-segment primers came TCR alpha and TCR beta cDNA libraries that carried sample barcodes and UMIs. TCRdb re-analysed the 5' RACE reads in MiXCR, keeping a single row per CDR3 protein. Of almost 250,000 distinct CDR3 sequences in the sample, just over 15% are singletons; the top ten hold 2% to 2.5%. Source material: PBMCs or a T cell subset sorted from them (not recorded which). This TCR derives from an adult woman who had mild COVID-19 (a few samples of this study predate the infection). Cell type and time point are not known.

The CDR3, as DNA: TGTGCCAGCAGCCCCACTGCTACCGGGGAGCTGTTTTTT. It yields the protein CASSPTATGELFF. The chain recombines TRBV7-9 with TRBJ2-2; D is unclear. CDR3 length: 13 amino acids. CDR1 is SEHNR and CDR2 is FQNEAQ in the germline V gene (reference sequence). V lost 5 bases and J 5 bases, leaving 9 bases between the germline ends.